This passage covers 26 T cell receptor beta chains from one sample sequenced in a study of blood T cell repertoires in COVID-19. Profiling relied on immunoSEQ multiplex PCR, and the TCRdb table lists in-frame clones only, not all of them. The sample lists 250,000 to 350,000 clones; approximately 86% were seen once. The specimen was peripheral blood. The receptors stem from a woman aged 70 to 79 with COVID-19, enrolled during active disease.

This clone was seen only once. The V call is TRBV11-2, the J call TRBJ2-7; D is perhaps TRBD2 (6 bases). From germline, CDR1 is SGHAT and CDR2 FQNNGV. This CDR3 comprises 16 residues. V gave up 5 bases and J gave up 5 bases, with 22 bases separating them. The CDR3 nucleotides read TGTGCCAGCAGCCACACAGGTGGTGGAGGGGATAACGAGCAGTACTTC. Translated: CASSHTGGGGDNEQYF. Supplemented by reference TRBV11-2 and TRBJ2-7, the full variable domain reads EAGVAQSPRYKIIEKRQSVAFWCNPISGHATLYWYQQILGQGPKLLIQFQNNGVVDDSQLPKDRFSAERLKGVDSTLKIQPAKLEDSAVYLCASSHTGGGGDNEQYFGPGTRLTVT.

The J gene is TRBJ1-3, the V gene TRBV7-8; D unresolved. Looked up from germline, CDR1 is SGHVS and CDR2 is FQNEAQ. The CDR3 consists of 16 residues. V lost 1 base to trimming and J lost 0 bases, with 10 bases between them. CDR3 in amino acids: CASSLGTLISGNTIYF. CDR3 DNA sequence: TGTGCCAGCAGCTTAGGCACCCTAATCTCTGGAAACACCATATATTTT.

This chain connects TRBV6-5 to TRBJ1-2, with TRBD1 as a possible D gene (6 bases). V dropped 6 bases and J dropped 7 bases, with 15 bases sitting between them. CDR3 length equals 13 residues. CDR1 and CDR2 from the germline V gene are MNHEY and SVGAGI. The CDR3 here is CASRGAGQGGYTF. DNA for the CDR3: TGTGCCAGCAGGGGGGCCGGCCAGGGTGGCTACACCTTC.

The V gene is TRBV9, the J gene TRBJ2-5; 7 nucleotides line up with TRBD1. The CDR3 contains 14 residues. V lost 4 bases and J lost 5; bases outside the gene matches: 8. CDR1 and CDR2 from the germline V gene are SGDLS and YYNGEE. The CDR3 here is CASSPGQPGETQYF. The CDR3 DNA follows: TGTGCCAGCAGCCCGGGACAGCCGGGGGAGACCCAGTACTTC.

The chain uses TRBV18 and TRBJ1-5, with unresolved D. V was trimmed by 0 bases and J by 1 base, leaving 7 bases between them. The CDR3 runs to 15 residues. The germline gives CDR1 KGHSH, CDR2 LQKENI. CDR3 amino acids: CASSPPGGSNQPQHF. The CDR3 DNA is TGTGCCAGCTCACCACCAGGAGGGAGCAATCAGCCCCAGCATTTT.

This chain uses TRBV5-4 with TRBJ2-3; maybe TRBD1 (6 bases). The CDR3 is 16 residues long. Germline V gene sequence: CDR1 SGHNT, CDR2 YYREEE (reference sequence). V was clipped by 3 bases and J by 3 bases, with 17 bases between them. The DNA of the CDR3 is TGTGCCAGCAGCTCGGGAAGAGGGGGTAGAACAGATACGCAGTATTTT. This translates into CASSSGRGGRTDTQYF.

This clone came up a few times. V usage is TRBV6-6 and J usage is TRBJ1-6, with 8 bases identical to TRBD1. J was trimmed by 6 bases and V by 2 bases; bases with no gene match: 3. The CDR3 spans 15 residues. Per germline, CDR1 MNHNY and CDR2 SVGAGI (reference sequence). CDR3 DNA: TGTGCCAGCAGTTACGTGACAGGGGCTAATTCACCCCTCCACTTT. Encoded protein: CASSYVTGANSPLHF.

This clone occurred once. This chain links TRBV7-8 with TRBJ2-1; D is possibly TRBD2 (6 bases). V was trimmed by 2 bases and J by 1 base, leaving 18 bases between them. Per germline, CDR1 SGHVS and CDR2 FQNEAQ. CDR3 length: 18 amino acids. The CDR3 bases are TGTGCCAGCAGCTTAAGGGACTTCCCGACGACGTCCTACAATGAGCAGTTCTTC. It encodes CASSLRDFPTTSYNEQFF.

The rearrangement uses TRBV20-1 and TRBJ2-3; 11 nucleotides line up with TRBD2. Germline lookup yields CDR1 DFQATT and CDR2 SNEGSKA (reference sequence). The CDR3 extends over 11 amino acids. CDR3 coding DNA: TGCAGCGGACTAGCGGGAGATACGCAGTATTTT. It yields the protein CSGLAGDTQYF.

The rearrangement uses TRBV5-4 and TRBJ2-1; TRBD2 agrees at 11 bases. Germline V gene data show CDR1 as SGHNT and CDR2 as YYREEE (reference sequence). The CDR3 loop spans 18 amino acids. V was pared by 1 base and J by 0 bases, with 6 bases of the junction left unmatched. The CDR3 spells CASSLPSGGSPSYNEQFF. The CDR3 DNA sequence: TGTGCCAGCAGCTTGCCTAGCGGGGGGTCCCCCTCCTACAATGAGCAGTTCTTC.

This clone has just a few counts. J is TRBJ1-6 and V is TRBV7-2; 9 bases match TRBD1. CDR1 is SGHTA, CDR2 FQGNSA, per germline. The CDR3 runs to 18 residues. J gave up 1 base and V 1 base, and 5 bases lay outside the gene matches. The CDR3 DNA follows: TGTGCCAGCAGCTTAGGGGGACAGGGTATTTCCTATAATTCACCCCTCCACTTT. It yields the protein CASSLGGQGISYNSPLHF.

The V call is TRBV4-3, the J call TRBJ2-1; D ambiguous. With 0 bases removed from V and 0 bases from J, the gap between germline ends came to 9 bases. This CDR3 is 16 amino acids long. Germline V gene data show CDR1 as LGHNA and CDR2 as YSLEER. This CDR3 reads CASSQDSISSYNEQFF. In nucleotides, the CDR3 is TGCGCCAGCAGCCAAGATTCGATTAGCTCCTACAATGAGCAGTTCTTC.

This clone was observed a single time. The chain carries TRBV29-1 and TRBJ1-2; 7 bases agree with TRBD1. CDR3 size: 13 residues. Germline-derived CDR1 and CDR2 are SQVTM and ANQGSEA. Trimming cost V 6 bases and J 5 bases; bases outside gene matches: 9. CDR3 bases: TGCAGCGTCGAACAGGGGCCGGAATATGGCTACACCTTC. Protein sequence: CSVEQGPEYGYTF.

The V and J genes are TRBV30 and TRBJ1-2, with a tentative D call TRBD1 (5 bases). Germline-derived CDR1 and CDR2 are GTSNPN and SVGIG (reference sequence). This CDR3 is built from 12 residues. The V end was cut by 5 bases, the J end by 8 bases, with 15 bases between. The CDR3 DNA sequence: TGTGCCTGGGAAAAACAGGTTGTAGGCTACACCTTC. It specifies CAWEKQVVGYTF.

DNA for the CDR3: TGTGCCAGCAGTTTAGTCCGGGACAGGGGGCCCTACGAGCAGTACTTC. Its protein is CASSLVRDRGPYEQYF. The V call is TRBV27, the J call TRBJ2-7; 12 bases align to TRBD1. CDR1 MNHEY and CDR2 SMNVEV come from the germline V gene (reference sequence). V lost 2 bases and J lost 2; bases outside the gene matches: 4. The CDR3 has 16 amino acids.

The chain recombines TRBV5-8 with TRBJ1-5; D is unresolved. The CDR3 sequence is 14 residues long. V was pared by 2 bases and J by 7 bases, with 13 bases between. Germline V gives CDR1 SGHTS, CDR2 YDEGEE. The CDR3 coding sequence is TGTGCCAGCAGCTTCGTTCAGTCATCCCAGCCCCAGCATTTT. Translating gives CASSFVQSSQPQHF.

This clone came up many times. The V call is TRBV12-3 or TRBV12-4, the J call TRBJ1-1; 8 nucleotides align to TRBD1. This CDR3 has 12 amino acids. The J segment lost 9 bases and the V segment lost 2 bases, leaving 2 bases of the junction unmatched. The CDR3 reads CASSLRTGKAFF. The CDR3 region has the DNA TGTGCCAGCAGTTTAAGGACAGGGAAAGCTTTCTTT.

Of note for this clone: Distinct nucleotide sequences in the sample also encode this CDR3. The V gene is TRBV7-3, the J gene TRBJ2-5; tentative D call: TRBD2 (6 bases). Germline V gives CDR1 SGHTA, CDR2 FQGTGA. The CDR3 is 14 amino acids. Trimming pared 5 bases from V and 3 bases from J, leaving 13 bases between. The CDR3: CASSLRGGEETQYF. The CDR3 coding sequence is TGTGCCAGCAGCCTCCGAGGAGGGGAAGAGACCCAGTACTTC.

The table lists this clone with a few counts. The rearrangement links TRBV19 to TRBJ2-3; weak D call: TRBD2 (6 bases). The CDR3 length is 14 residues. Trimming took 2 bases from V and 4 from J, leaving 10 bases between them. From germline, CDR1 is LNHDA and CDR2 SQIVND (reference sequence). The CDR3 DNA is TGTGCCAGTAGTATAATACCGGGGGCAGATACGCAGTATTTT. It specifies CASSIIPGADTQYF.

This clone has only one observation. The J gene is TRBJ1-2, the V gene TRBV4-1; no clear D. V lost 2 bases, J lost 2 bases, and 18 bases lay in between. Per the germline V gene, CDR1 is MGHRA and CDR2 is YSYEKL. CDR3 length: 17 residues. The CDR3 DNA reads as TGCGCCAGCAGCCAACTCTCGGGAACTACACTGAACTATGGCTACACCTTC. Translated: CASSQLSGTTLNYGYTF.

The genes are TRBV7-2 and TRBJ2-5, with D possibly matching TRBD1 (5 bases). This CDR3 has 14 amino acids. Trimming took 1 base from V and 7 from J, leaving 13 bases between them. Germline lookup yields CDR1 SGHTA and CDR2 FQGNSA. The chain's CDR3 is CASSLGQPLGTQYF. The CDR3 DNA reads as TGTGCCAGCAGCTTAGGACAGCCACTGGGGACCCAGTACTTC.

The gene calls are TRBV5-1 and TRBJ1-6; possibly TRBD1 for D (6 bases). The CDR3 loop spans 17 amino acids. Germline CDR1 is SGHRS and CDR2 is YFSETQ. V was pared by 3 bases and J by 0 bases, with 13 bases between. The CDR3 spells CASSWGQTSSYNSPLHF. In nucleotides, the CDR3 is TGCGCCAGCAGCTGGGGACAAACCAGCTCCTATAATTCACCCCTCCACTTT.

The chain joins TRBV7-2 to TRBJ1-2; TRBD1 matches 7 bases. Germline V gene data show CDR1 as SGHTA and CDR2 as FQGNSA. The V segment lost 3 bases and the J segment 3 bases; nucleotides outside the gene matches: 7. The CDR3 extends over 15 amino acids. The CDR3, as DNA: TGTGCCAGCAGCTTCAGGGGGAACTTTGACTATGGCTACACCTTC. It specifies CASSFRGNFDYGYTF.

The V call is TRBV6-1, the J call TRBJ1-2; TRBD1 matches 7 bases. Germline V CDR1 and CDR2: MNHNS, SASEGT. This CDR3 comprises 15 residues. The V and J ends lost 0 bases and 8 bases, in that order; junction bases with no gene match: 9. CDR3 sequence: CASSEAEGAGVGYTF. In nucleotides, the CDR3 is TGTGCCAGCAGTGAAGCGGAGGGGGCAGGTGTCGGCTACACCTTC.

The chain carries TRBV24-1 and TRBJ2-5; 8 positions agree with TRBD2. CDR3 size: 14 residues. V trimming: 5 bases; J trimming: 5 bases; junction bases outside the gene matches: 6. Germline CDR1 KGHDR, CDR2 SFDVKD. CDR3: CATSVPGGQETQYF. CDR3 bases: TGTGCCACCAGTGTTCCGGGGGGGCAGGAGACCCAGTACTTC.

In DNA form, the CDR3 reads TGTGCCAGCAGCAAAAGACAGGGCACTGAAGCTTTCTTT. The encoded protein is CASSKRQGTEAFF. This chain joins TRBV7-2 and TRBJ1-1; TRBD1 agrees at 7 bases. This CDR3 has 13 amino acids. The trim removed 5 bases at V and 4 bases at J, leaving 4 bases unmatched. The germline V gene has CDR1 SGHTA and CDR2 FQGNSA. Together with reference TRBV7-2 and TRBJ1-1, the CDR3 gives the full variable domain: GAGVSQSPSNKVTEKGKDVELRCDPISGHTALYWYRQSLGQGLEFLIYFQGNSAPDKSGLPSDRFSAERTGGSVSTLTIQRTQQEDSAVYLCASSKRQGTEAFFGQGTRLTVV.